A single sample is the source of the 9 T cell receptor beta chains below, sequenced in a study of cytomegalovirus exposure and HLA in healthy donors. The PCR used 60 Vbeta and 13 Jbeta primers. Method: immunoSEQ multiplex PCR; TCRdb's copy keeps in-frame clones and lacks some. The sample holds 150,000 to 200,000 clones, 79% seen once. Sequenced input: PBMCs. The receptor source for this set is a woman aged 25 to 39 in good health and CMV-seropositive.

In DNA, the CDR3 is TGTGCCAGCAGCAGGGCTGGAGAGCAGTACTTC. Translation: CASSRAGEQYF. The chain is built from TRBV6-6 and TRBJ2-7, with D perhaps matching TRBD1 (5 bases). V was trimmed by 6 bases and J by 7 bases, leaving 10 bases between them. The germline CDR1 and CDR2 sequences are MNHNY and SVGAGI (reference sequence). This CDR3 spans 11 amino acids.

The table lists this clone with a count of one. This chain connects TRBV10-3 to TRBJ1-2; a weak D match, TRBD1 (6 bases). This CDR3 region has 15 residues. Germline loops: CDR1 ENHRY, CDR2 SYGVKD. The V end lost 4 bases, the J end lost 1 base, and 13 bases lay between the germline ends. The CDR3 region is CAISGVGGDNYGYTF. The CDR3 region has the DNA TGTGCCATCAGTGGGGTAGGGGGAGATAACTATGGCTACACCTTC.

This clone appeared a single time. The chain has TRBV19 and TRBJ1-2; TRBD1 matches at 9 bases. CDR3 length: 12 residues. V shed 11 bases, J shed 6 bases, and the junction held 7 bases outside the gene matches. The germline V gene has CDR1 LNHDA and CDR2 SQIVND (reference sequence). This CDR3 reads CAGGQGSDGYTF. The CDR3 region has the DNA TGTGCCGGGGGACAGGGAAGCGATGGCTACACCTTC.

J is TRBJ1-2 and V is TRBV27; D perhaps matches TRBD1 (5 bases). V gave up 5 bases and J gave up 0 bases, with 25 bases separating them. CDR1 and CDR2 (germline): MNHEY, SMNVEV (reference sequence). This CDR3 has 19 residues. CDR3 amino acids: CASSLQAGGREGANYGYTF. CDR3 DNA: TGTGCCAGCAGTCTTCAAGCGGGGGGAAGGGAAGGGGCTAACTATGGCTACACCTTC.

The CDR3 DNA sequence: TGTGCCAGCAGCCGTGCTAGGAGCTCCTATAATTCACCCCTCCACTTT. Translated: CASSRARSSYNSPLHF. The V gene is TRBV5-5, the J gene TRBJ1-6, with D uncertain. With 4 bases removed from V and 0 bases from J, the gap between germline ends came to 11 bases. Germline assignment: CDR1 SGHKS and CDR2 YYEKEE (reference sequence). The CDR3 length is 16 residues. Variable domain in full (rest from reference TRBV5-5 and TRBJ1-6): DAGVTQSPTHLIKTRGQQVTLRCSPISGHKSVSWYQQVLGQGPQFIFQYYEKEERGRGNFPDRFSARQFPNYSSELNVNALLLGDSALYLCASSRARSSYNSPLHFGNGTRLTVT.

The chain's CDR3 is CASSQGVGAGQPQHF. The CDR3 bases are TGTGCCAGCAGCCAAGGGGTGGGGGCTGGTCAGCCCCAGCATTTT. The rearrangement uses TRBV4-2 and TRBJ1-5, with D maybe TRBD1 (6 bases). Germline-derived CDR1 and CDR2 are LGHNA and YNFKEQ. The CDR3 sequence is 15 residues long. Trimming removed 1 base at V and 6 bases at J, with 13 bases between.

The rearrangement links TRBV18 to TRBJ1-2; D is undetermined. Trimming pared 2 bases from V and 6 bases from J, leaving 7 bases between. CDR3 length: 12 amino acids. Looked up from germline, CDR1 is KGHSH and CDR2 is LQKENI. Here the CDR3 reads CASSPSVDGYTF. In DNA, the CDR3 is TGTGCCAGCTCACCATCGGTAGATGGCTACACCTTC. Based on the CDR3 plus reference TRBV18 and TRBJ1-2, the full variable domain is NAGVMQNPRHLVRRRGQEARLRCSPMKGHSHVYWYRQLPEEGLKFMVYLQKENIIDESGMPKERFSAEFPKEGPSILRIQQVVRGDSAAYFCASSPSVDGYTFGSGTRLTVV.

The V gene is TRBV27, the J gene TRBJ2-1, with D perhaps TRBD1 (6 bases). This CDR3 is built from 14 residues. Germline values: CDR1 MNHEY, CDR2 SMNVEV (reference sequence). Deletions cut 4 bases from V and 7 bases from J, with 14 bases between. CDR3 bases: TGTGCCAGCAGTTGGGACAAGGGGTGGAATGAGCAGTTCTTC. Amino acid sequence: CASSWDKGWNEQFF.

The CDR3 bases are TGTGCCAGTAGTATAGGGAGCAACACTGAAGCTTTCTTT. Protein: CASSIGSNTEAFF. The chain has TRBV19 and TRBJ1-1; D call uncertain. This CDR3 is 13 amino acids long. The V and J ends lost 1 base and 2 bases respectively, with 5 bases between them. CDR1 and CDR2 from the germline V gene are LNHDA and SQIVND (reference sequence).